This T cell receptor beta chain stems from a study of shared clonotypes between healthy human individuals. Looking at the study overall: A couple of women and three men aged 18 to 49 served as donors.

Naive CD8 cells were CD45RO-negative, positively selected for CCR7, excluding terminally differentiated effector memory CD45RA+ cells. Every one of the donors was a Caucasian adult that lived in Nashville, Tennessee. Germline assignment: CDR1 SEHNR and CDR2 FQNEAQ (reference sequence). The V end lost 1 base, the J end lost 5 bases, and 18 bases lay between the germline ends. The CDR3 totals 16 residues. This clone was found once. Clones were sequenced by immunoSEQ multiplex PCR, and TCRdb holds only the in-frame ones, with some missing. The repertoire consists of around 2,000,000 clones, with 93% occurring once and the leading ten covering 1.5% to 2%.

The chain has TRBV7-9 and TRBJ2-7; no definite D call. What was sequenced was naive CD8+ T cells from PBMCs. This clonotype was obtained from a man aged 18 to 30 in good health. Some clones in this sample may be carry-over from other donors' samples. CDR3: CASSLGEDRNVDEQYF. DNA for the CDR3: TGTGCCAGCAGCTTAGGCGAGGACCGGAACGTGGACGAGCAGTACTTC.